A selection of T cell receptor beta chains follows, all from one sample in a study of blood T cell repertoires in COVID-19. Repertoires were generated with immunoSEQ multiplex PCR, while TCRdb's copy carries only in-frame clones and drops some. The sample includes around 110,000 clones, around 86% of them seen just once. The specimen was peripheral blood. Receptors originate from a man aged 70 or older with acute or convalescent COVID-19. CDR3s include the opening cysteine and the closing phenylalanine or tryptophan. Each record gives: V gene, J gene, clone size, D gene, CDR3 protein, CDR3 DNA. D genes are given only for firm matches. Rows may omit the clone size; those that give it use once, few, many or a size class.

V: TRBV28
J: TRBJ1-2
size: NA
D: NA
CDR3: CASSLGVGRGGGYTF
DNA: TGTGCCAGCAGTTTAGGGGTAGGCAGGGGCGGTGGCTACACCTTC

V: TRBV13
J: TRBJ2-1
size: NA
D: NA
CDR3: CASSLTEGSPRISYNEQFF
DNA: TGTGCCAGCAGTTTAACGGAGGGGTCCCCCCGAATCTCCTACAATGAGCAGTTCTTC

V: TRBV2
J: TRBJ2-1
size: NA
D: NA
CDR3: CASGRLSSYNEQFF
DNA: TGTGCCAGCGGGAGACTGAGCTCCTACAATGAGCAGTTCTTC

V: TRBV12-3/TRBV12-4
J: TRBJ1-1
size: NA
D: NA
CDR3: CASSYTSEAFF
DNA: TGTGCCAGCAGTTACACCAGTGAAGCTTTCTTT

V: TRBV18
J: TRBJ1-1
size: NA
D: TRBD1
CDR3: CASSPKWTGGVTITEAFF
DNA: TGTGCCAGCTCACCGAAATGGACAGGGGGCGTGACCATCACTGAAGCTTTCTTT

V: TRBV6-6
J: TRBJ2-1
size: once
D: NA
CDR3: CASSPGRQQFF
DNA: TGTGCCAGCAGCCCAGGGAGGCAGCAGTTCTTC

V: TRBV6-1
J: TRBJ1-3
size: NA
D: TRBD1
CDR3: CASSRAGGSGNTIYF
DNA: TGTGCCAGCAGCAGGGCAGGGGGCTCGGGAAACACCATATATTTT

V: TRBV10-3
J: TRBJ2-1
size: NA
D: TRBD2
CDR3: CAISEASGRAAEQFF
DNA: TGTGCCATCAGTGAGGCTAGCGGGAGGGCGGCTGAGCAGTTCTTC

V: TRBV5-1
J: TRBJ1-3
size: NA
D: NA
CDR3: CASSSGSGNTIYF
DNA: TGCGCCAGCAGCTCCGGGTCCGGAAACACCATATATTTT

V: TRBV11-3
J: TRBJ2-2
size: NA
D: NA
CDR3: CASSQPGTGELFF
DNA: TGTGCCAGCAGCCAGCCGGGTACCGGGGAGCTGTTTTTT

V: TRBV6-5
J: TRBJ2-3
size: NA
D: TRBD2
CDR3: CASNPSGLGGNTQYF
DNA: TGTGCCAGCAACCCATCCGGACTGGGGGGGAATACGCAGTATTTT

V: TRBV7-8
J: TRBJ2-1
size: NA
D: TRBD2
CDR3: CASSLSSSGDYNEQFF
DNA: TGTGCCAGCAGCTTATCTTCTAGCGGGGACTACAATGAGCAGTTCTTC

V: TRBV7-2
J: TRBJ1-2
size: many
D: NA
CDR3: CASSFTFTGYGYTF
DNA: TGTGCCAGCAGCTTCACTTTCACAGGGTACGGCTACACCTTC

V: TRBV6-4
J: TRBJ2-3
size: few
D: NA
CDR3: CASSDVGRDTQYF
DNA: TGTGCCAGCAGTGATGTGGGGCGGGATACGCAGTATTTT

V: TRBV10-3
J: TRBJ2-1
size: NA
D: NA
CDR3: CAISETDNEQFF
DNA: TGTGCCATCAGTGAGACGGACAATGAGCAGTTCTTC

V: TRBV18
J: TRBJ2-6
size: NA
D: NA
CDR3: CASSPPGTGSGANVLTF
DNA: TGTGCCAGCTCACCACCGGGAACAGGGTCTGGGGCCAACGTCCTGACTTTC

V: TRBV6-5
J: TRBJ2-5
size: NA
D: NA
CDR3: CASSYSGRVGETQYF
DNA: TGTGCCAGCAGTTACTCGGGCAGGGTGGGGGAGACCCAGTACTTC

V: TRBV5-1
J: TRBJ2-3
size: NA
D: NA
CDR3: CASSLNFAALSTDTQYF
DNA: TGCGCCAGCAGCTTGAACTTCGCGGCCCTGAGCACAGATACGCAGTATTTT

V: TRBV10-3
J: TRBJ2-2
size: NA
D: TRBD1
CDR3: CAISAEQGSAGELFF
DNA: TGTGCCATCAGTGCTGAACAGGGGAGTGCCGGGGAGCTGTTTTTT